Shown below are 32 T cell receptor beta chains from a single sample sequenced in a study of blood T cell repertoires in COVID-19. Sequenced by immunoSEQ multiplex PCR; TCRdb stores in-frame clones only, minus some. The sample yields about 190,000 clones, about 80% seen once. Sequenced input: peripheral blood. The origin of the receptors is a woman in her seventies with acute or convalescent COVID-19.

This chain connects TRBV19 to TRBJ1-2; D might be TRBD1 (5 bases). The CDR3 sequence is 14 residues long. Between the trimmed V and J ends, which lost 4 bases and 2 bases, there was a span of 11 bases. In germline, CDR1 is LNHDA, CDR2 SQIVND (reference sequence). CDR3 region: CASSRSTGNYGYTF. CDR3 nucleotides: TGTGCCAGTAGTAGAAGTACAGGCAACTATGGCTACACCTTC. Variable domain in full (rest from reference TRBV19 and TRBJ1-2): DGGITQSPKYLFRKEGQNVTLSCEQNLNHDAMYWYRQDPGQGLRLIYYSQIVNDFQKGDIAEGYSVSREKKESFPLTVTSAQKNPTAFYLCASSRSTGNYGYTFGSGTRLTVV.

V usage is TRBV2 and J usage is TRBJ2-1; 10 bases line up with TRBD2. From germline, CDR1 is SNHLY and CDR2 FYNNEI. The J segment lost 5 bases and the V segment lost 3 bases, leaving 10 bases of the junction unmatched. This CDR3 is 17 amino acids long. CDR3 bases: TGTGCCAGCAGTGATCTTGAGAGGACTAGCGGCGACAATGAGCAGTTCTTC. Translated: CASSDLERTSGDNEQFF.

The V and J genes are TRBV11-3 and TRBJ2-5; TRBD2 matches 12 bases. CDR1 SGHNT and CDR2 YENEEA come from the germline V gene. The CDR3 contains 15 residues. The V segment lost 5 bases and the J segment 5 bases; nucleotides outside the gene matches: 6. The CDR3 sequence is CASSAGLAGWETQYF. The CDR3 nucleotides are TGTGCCAGCAGCGCAGGACTAGCGGGATGGGAGACCCAGTACTTC. Supplemented by reference TRBV11-3 and TRBJ2-5, the full variable domain reads EAGVVQSPRYKIIEKKQPVAFWCNPISGHNTLYWYLQNLGQGPELLIRYENEEAVDDSQLPKDRFSAERLKGVDSTLKIQPAELGDSAVYLCASSAGLAGWETQYFGPGTRLLVL.

This chain uses TRBV2 with TRBJ1-2; no clear D gene. Germline V gene data show CDR1 as SNHLY and CDR2 as FYNNEI. The germline V and J ends were trimmed by 3 bases and 9 bases, with 17 bases remaining between them. The length of the CDR3 is 14 residues. CDR3 DNA sequence: TGTGCCAGCAGTGATCGGCAGGATGCAGCTCGCTACACCTTC. It yields the protein CASSDRQDAARYTF.

The rearrangement uses TRBV19 and TRBJ2-4; D uncertain. The germline V and J ends were trimmed by 3 bases and 2 bases, with 20 bases remaining between them. The length of the CDR3 is 18 residues. Looked up from germline, CDR1 is LNHDA and CDR2 is SQIVND (reference sequence). The CDR3 DNA follows: TGTGCCAGTAGTATGTACCTTGAGTCGGGTGCCACCAAAAACATTCAGTACTTC. Its translation: CASSMYLESGATKNIQYF.

This chain joins TRBV27 and TRBJ2-7; weak D call: TRBD1 (6 bases). Germline V gives CDR1 MNHEY, CDR2 SMNVEV (reference sequence). The CDR3 sequence is 14 residues long. Trimming left V 4 bases short and J 0 bases short, with 10 bases between. The CDR3 here is CASSSAGVSYEQYF. CDR3 DNA: TGTGCCAGCAGTTCGGCAGGGGTCTCCTACGAGCAGTACTTC.

The rearrangement joins TRBV19 to TRBJ2-7; possible D gene TRBD2, 5 bases. This CDR3 is 13 amino acids long. The V end lost 6 bases, the J end lost 0 bases, and 9 bases lay between the germline ends. Germline CDR1 and CDR2: LNHDA and SQIVND (reference sequence). CDR3 protein: CASSPSISYEQYF. The CDR3 nucleotides are TGTGCCAGTAGCCCTAGCATCTCCTACGAGCAGTACTTC. The variable domain in full, with the rest retrieved from reference TRBV19 and TRBJ2-7, is DGGITQSPKYLFRKEGQNVTLSCEQNLNHDAMYWYRQDPGQGLRLIYYSQIVNDFQKGDIAEGYSVSREKKESFPLTVTSAQKNPTAFYLCASSPSISYEQYFGPGTRLTVT.

This sequence joins TRBV5-1 and TRBJ2-1, with TRBD2 identical over 10 bases. Trimming removed 5 bases from V and 2 bases from J; junction bases left unmatched: 4. Germline V CDR1 and CDR2: SGHRS, YFSETQ. This CDR3 comprises 15 residues. The CDR3 here is CASSPTSGTYNEQFF. DNA for the CDR3: TGCGCCAGCAGTCCAACTAGCGGGACCTACAATGAGCAGTTCTTC.

J is TRBJ2-7 and V is TRBV5-6; the match to TRBD2 covers 8 bases. The V segment lost 6 bases and the J segment 2 bases; nucleotides outside the gene matches: 10. There are 15 residues in the CDR3. Germline CDR1 is SGHDT and CDR2 is YYEEEE. In DNA, the CDR3 is TGTGCCAGCACCTCCCGCGGGAGGCTCCCCTACGAGCAGTACTTC. It translates to CASTSRGRLPYEQYF.

The chain combines TRBV3-1 (or the pseudogene TRBV3-2) with TRBJ2-7; possible D gene TRBD1, 5 bases. Germline CDR1 reads LGHDT; CDR2 reads YNNKEL (reference sequence). V lost 3 bases and J 6 bases, leaving 18 bases between the germline ends. The CDR3 totals 15 residues. This chain's CDR3 is CASSQNTDSFREQYF. The CDR3 DNA reads as TGTGCCAGCAGCCAGAACACCGACAGTTTTCGCGAGCAGTACTTC.

The chain couples TRBV6-2 or TRBV6-3 to TRBJ2-3; D not resolved. V lost 0 bases to trimming and J lost 1 base, with 11 bases between them. The CDR3 has 16 amino acids. From germline, CDR1 is MNHEY and CDR2 SVGEGT. In DNA, the CDR3 is TGTGCCAGCAGTTACTCATTGGGCCCTCGCACAGATACGCAGTATTTT. It yields the protein CASSYSLGPRTDTQYF.

This chain connects TRBV5-6 to TRBJ1-5; D is perhaps TRBD1 (5 bases). V lost 3 bases and J lost 6, with 16 bases in between. The CDR3 is 15 amino acids. Germline V gene data show CDR1 as SGHDT and CDR2 as YYEEEE. CDR3 in DNA: TGTGCCAGCAGCTCGGGCCGGGGGGAGCTTCAGCCCCAGCATTTT. Its protein is CASSSGRGELQPQHF.

CDR3 loop: CASSPRQGNTGELFF. The CDR3 nucleotides are TGTGCCAGCAGCCCCCGACAGGGTAACACCGGGGAGCTGTTTTTT. This chain joins TRBV9 and TRBJ2-2; 7 positions agree with TRBD1. The germline V gene encodes CDR1 SGDLS and CDR2 YYNGEE. The CDR3 runs 15 residues. Germline trimming cut 4 bases from V and 2 bases from J; bases unmatched to any gene: 5. Supplemented by reference TRBV9 and TRBJ2-2, the full variable domain reads DSGVTQTPKHLITATGQRVTLRCSPRSGDLSVYWYQQSLDQGLQFLIQYYNGEERAKGNILERFSAQQFPDLHSELNLSSLELGDSALYFCASSPRQGNTGELFFGEGSRLTVL.

V usage is TRBV4-1 and J usage is TRBJ2-7, with a tentative D call TRBD1 (5 bases). V lost 3 bases and J lost 1, with 13 bases in between. The CDR3 contains 15 residues. CDR1 is MGHRA and CDR2 is YSYEKL in the germline V gene. CDR3 region: CASSQDPRESYEQYF. In nucleotides, the CDR3 is TGCGCCAGCAGCCAGGACCCCAGGGAATCCTACGAGCAGTACTTC.

The gene calls are TRBV9 and TRBJ1-2, with 8 bases identical to TRBD1. CDR3 length: 15 residues. With 3 bases clipped from V and 8 bases from J, the junction kept 12 bases outside the gene matches. Germline CDR1 reads SGDLS; CDR2 reads YYNGEE. As DNA, the CDR3 is TGTGCCAGCAGCGAGTCCGGGACAGGCAGAGTCGGCTACACCTTC. This translates into CASSESGTGRVGYTF.

The CDR3 loop is CASSHHPLAGGYTGELFF. CDR3 DNA sequence: TGTGCCAGCAGCCACCACCCTCTAGCGGGAGGTTATACCGGGGAGCTGTTTTTT. This chain links TRBV11-3 with TRBJ2-2, with 11 bases fitting TRBD2. The CDR3 has 18 residues. V lost 5 bases to trimming and J lost 5 bases; unmatched junction nucleotides: 13. The germline gives CDR1 SGHNT, CDR2 YENEEA.

In its sample, this clone was seen once. The chain is built from TRBV18 and TRBJ1-2, with D possibly TRBD1 on 5 matching bases. The germline V gene has CDR1 KGHSH and CDR2 LQKENI. V was trimmed by 1 base and J by 5 bases, leaving 8 bases between them. The CDR3 has 13 amino acids. CDR3: CASSPLEGYGYTF. The DNA of the CDR3 is TGTGCCAGCTCACCACTGGAGGGGTATGGCTACACCTTC.

This sequence joins TRBV19 and TRBJ1-4; D unclear. The germline gives CDR1 LNHDA, CDR2 SQIVND (reference sequence). V was cut by 1 base and J by 5 bases, with 11 bases left in between. The CDR3 has 15 amino acids. CDR3 nucleotides: TGTGCCAGTAGTATAGCCGCAGGCGACAATGAAAAACTGTTTTTT. It is translated as CASSIAAGDNEKLFF.

The rearrangement joins TRBV3-1 (or the pseudogene TRBV3-2) to TRBJ2-1, with 7 bases identical to TRBD2. The CDR3 totals 16 residues. Germline assignment: CDR1 LGHDT and CDR2 YNNKEL (reference sequence). V shed 6 bases, J shed 7 bases, and the junction held 15 bases outside the gene matches. The CDR3 region has the DNA TGTGCCAGCAGAAACCAACTAGCGACAGTGAAGAATGAGCAGTTCTTC. Translating gives CASRNQLATVKNEQFF.

The gene calls are TRBV10-3 and TRBJ2-1; 7 bases are shared with TRBD1. This CDR3 comprises 19 residues. V lost 11 bases to trimming and J lost 5 bases; unmatched junction nucleotides: 27. Germline V gene sequence: CDR1 ENHRY, CDR2 SYGVKD. CDR3 amino acids: CAANEPGQKTKGRNNEQFF. CDR3 sequence (DNA): TGTGCCGCTAATGAACCGGGACAGAAAACTAAGGGAAGAAACAATGAGCAGTTCTTC.

The J gene is TRBJ2-1, the V gene TRBV2, with 7 bases matching TRBD2. Germline assignment: CDR1 SNHLY and CDR2 FYNNEI. CDR3 length equals 14 residues. The V and J ends lost 4 bases and 5 bases, in that order; junction bases with no gene match: 5. The CDR3 region has the DNA TGTGCCAGCAGTGTAAGCGGGATCAACAATGAGCAGTTCTTC. This sequence encodes CASSVSGINNEQFF.

This clone was observed a single time. This sequence joins TRBV10-2 and TRBJ2-1; 10 bases agree with TRBD2. This CDR3 has 15 amino acids. In germline, CDR1 is WSHSY, CDR2 SAAADI. Unmatched junction bases numbered 9, after V lost 5 bases and J lost 8 bases. The CDR3 reads CASSIAGGPGDEQFF. Here the CDR3 DNA reads TGCGCCAGCAGTATAGCGGGAGGACCCGGGGATGAGCAGTTCTTC.

V is TRBV4-2 and J is TRBJ2-7; TRBD1 matches at 7 bases. CDR1 and CDR2 from the germline V gene are LGHNA and YNFKEQ. With V trimmed by 3 bases and J by 7 bases, 6 bases remained unmatched. The CDR3 extends over 13 amino acids. The CDR3 reads CASSQGTAREQYF. The CDR3 DNA reads TGTGCCAGCAGCCAGGGGACAGCTCGGGAGCAGTACTTC.

V and J are TRBV5-4 and TRBJ1-2, with TRBD1 identical over 8 bases. V lost 0 bases to trimming and J lost 7 bases; unmatched junction nucleotides: 5. The CDR3 has 14 amino acids. The V gene's germline CDR1 is SGHNT and CDR2 YYREEE (reference sequence). The CDR3 DNA is TGTGCCAGCAGCTTGGAACGGACAGGGTCTGGCTACACCTTC. Its protein is CASSLERTGSGYTF.

This chain links TRBV5-1 with TRBJ1-5, with 10 bases identical to TRBD1. There are 15 residues in the CDR3. Trimming took 2 bases from V and 5 from J; bases not matched to a gene: 4. CDR1 and CDR2 from the germline V gene are SGHRS and YFSETQ. CDR3: CASSFSGQGDQPQHF. CDR3 nucleotide sequence: TGCGCCAGCAGCTTTTCAGGACAGGGGGATCAGCCCCAGCATTTT.

This chain uses TRBV4-1 with TRBJ1-1, with D possibly TRBD1 on 6 matching bases. CDR1 and CDR2 from the germline V gene are MGHRA and YSYEKL. V was pared by 3 bases and J by 10 bases, with 9 bases between. This CDR3 spans 11 amino acids. CDR3 bases: TGCGCCAGCAGCCAGGGGGGGCGAGCTTTCTTT. This translates into CASSQGGRAFF.

V usage is TRBV2 and J usage is TRBJ1-6; D gene ambiguous. The CDR3 covers 16 residues. The ends were cut back, 3 bases at V and 0 bases at J, with 9 bases in the middle. Germline CDR1 SNHLY, CDR2 FYNNEI. CDR3: CASSDLQSSYNSPLHF. The DNA for the CDR3 is TGTGCCAGCAGTGACTTACAGAGCTCCTATAATTCACCCCTCCACTTT.

The chain combines TRBV7-2 with TRBJ1-2; the D is unclear. This CDR3 has 13 amino acids. V was cut by 5 bases and J by 0 bases, with 7 bases left in between. CDR1 is SGHTA, CDR2 FQGNSA, per germline. CDR3 amino acids: CASSRGPNYGYTF. The CDR3 nucleotides read TGTGCCAGCAGCCGTGGGCCTAACTATGGCTACACCTTC.

The V gene is TRBV20-1, the J gene TRBJ2-7; TRBD1 matches 9 bases. The CDR3 totals 15 residues. The trim removed 3 bases at V and 2 bases at J, leaving 8 bases unmatched. Germline V gene data show CDR1 as DFQATT and CDR2 as SNEGSKA (reference sequence). This CDR3 reads CSASAPGQGPYEQYF. The DNA for the CDR3 is TGCAGTGCTAGTGCGCCGGGACAGGGACCCTACGAGCAGTACTTC.

The V and J genes are TRBV7-8 and TRBJ2-3, with D possibly being TRBD1 (5 bases). With 5 bases removed from V and 9 bases from J, the gap between germline ends came to 21 bases. The germline V gene has CDR1 SGHVS and CDR2 FQNEAQ. The CDR3 is 15 amino acids. The CDR3 DNA sequence: TGTGCCAGCAGCCCCGGTTTCGCCGGCAGGGCCACGCAGTATTTT. Translation: CASSPGFAGRATQYF.

The V gene is TRBV10-1, the J gene TRBJ2-3; TRBD1 aligns across 9 bases. Germline V CDR1 and CDR2: WNHNN, SYGVQD (reference sequence). CDR3 length: 14 residues. Trimming at V came to 6 bases and at J to 2 bases, leaving 3 bases not matched to a gene. CDR3 amino acids: CASRRTGDTDTQYF. The CDR3 DNA sequence: TGCGCCAGCAGACGGACAGGGGACACAGATACGCAGTATTTT.

The genes are TRBV7-9 and TRBJ2-1; 7 positions match TRBD2. This CDR3 is built from 15 residues. Per germline, CDR1 SEHNR and CDR2 FQNEAQ (reference sequence). Unmatched junction bases numbered 7, after V lost 3 bases and J lost 5 bases. The CDR3 here is CASSFREGFNNEQFF. Written as DNA, the CDR3 is TGTGCCAGCAGCTTTAGGGAGGGCTTCAACAATGAGCAGTTCTTC.